This TCR beta chain was sequenced during a study of CD8 T cells in Susac syndrome. TEMRA cells underwent FACS enrichment and CD8+ and CD4+ T cells underwent negative isolation. RNA amounts of roughly 0.5 to 1 ug underwent reverse transcription with random hexamers. By means of immunoSEQ multiplex PCR, TCR beta CDR3 spanning 54 Vbeta and 13 Jbeta underwent amplification. TCRdb re-derived calls from the immunoSEQ multiplex PCR reads in MiXCR, one entry per CDR3 protein. This table has 300,000 to 350,000 distinct CDR3 sequences, 90% to 95% appearing once. Per the germline V gene, CDR1 is MNHEY and CDR2 is SVGAGI. Trimming removed 8 bases from V and 1 base from J, with 11 bases in between. The CDR3 extends over 13 amino acids.

The source is a human donor with multiple sclerosis. The chain joins TRBV6-5 to TRBJ1-1; D is perhaps TRBD1 (6 bases). Input material: CD4+ T cells from PBMCs. CDR3 protein: CASGGTENTEAFF. CDR3 nucleotide sequence: TGTGCCAGCGGGGGCACAGAGAACACTGAAGCTTTCTTT.